The clone carrying this T cell receptor (beta chain) has ten or more counts. Its antigen is not identified. The sample is drawn from a study of neurological immune-mediated disorders. Study-level results: Healthy controls had more TCR clonal expansion than multiple sclerosis, which showed the least, whereas HTLV-1-associated myelopathy showed the most. Private repertoires in all groups were suggested by the finding that expanded clones across subjects shared no CDR3 amino acid sequences.

The cDNA was generated through 5'RACE incorporating 10-nucleotide random UMIs. One entry per CDR3 protein, called by TCRdb with MiXCR from the 5' RACE reads. Seen here are 81,000 or so distinct CDR3 sequences, roughly an eighth observed once, and the top ten hold around 4.5%. Time point reported: longitudinal time-point 2. A total of 2 million PBMCs stored at -80 degrees C provided the unsorted libraries. This TCR derives from a female donor with HTLV-1-associated myelopathy (HAM/TSP). The sample comprised PBMCs.

DNA of the CDR3: TGTGCCAGCAGCTTAGTCATGACAGGGTCCTACGAGCAGTACTTC. Amino acids: CASSLVMTGSYEQYF. The chain is built from TRBV11-2 and TRBJ2-7, with TRBD1 matching over 7 bases. Germline values: CDR1 SGHAT, CDR2 FQNNGV. V gave up 1 base and J gave up 1 base; unmatched junction bases: 4. The CDR3 totals 15 residues.